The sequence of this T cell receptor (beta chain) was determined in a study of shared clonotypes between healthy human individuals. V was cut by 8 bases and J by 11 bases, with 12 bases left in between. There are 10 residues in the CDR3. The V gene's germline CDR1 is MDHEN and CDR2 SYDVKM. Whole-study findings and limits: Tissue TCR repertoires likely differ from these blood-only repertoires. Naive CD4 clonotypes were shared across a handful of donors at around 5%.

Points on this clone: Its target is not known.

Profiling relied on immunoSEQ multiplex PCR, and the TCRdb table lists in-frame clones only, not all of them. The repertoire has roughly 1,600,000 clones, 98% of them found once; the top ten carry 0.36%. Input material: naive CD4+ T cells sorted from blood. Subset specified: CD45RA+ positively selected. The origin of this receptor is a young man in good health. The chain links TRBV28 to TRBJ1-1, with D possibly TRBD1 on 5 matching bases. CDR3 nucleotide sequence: TGTGCCAGCTCGGGGGGAAGTGCTTTCTTT. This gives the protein CASSGGSAFF.